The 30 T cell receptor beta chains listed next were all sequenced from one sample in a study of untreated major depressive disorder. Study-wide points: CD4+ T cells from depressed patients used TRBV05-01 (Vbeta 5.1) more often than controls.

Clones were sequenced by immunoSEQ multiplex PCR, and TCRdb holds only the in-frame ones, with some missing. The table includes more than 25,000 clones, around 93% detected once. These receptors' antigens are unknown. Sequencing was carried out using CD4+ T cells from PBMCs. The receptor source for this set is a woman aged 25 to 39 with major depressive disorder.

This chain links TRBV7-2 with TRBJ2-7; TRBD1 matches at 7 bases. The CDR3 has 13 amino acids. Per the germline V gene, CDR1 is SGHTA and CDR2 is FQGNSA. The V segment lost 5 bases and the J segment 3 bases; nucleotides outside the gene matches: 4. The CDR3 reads CASSVDRYYEQYF. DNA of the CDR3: TGTGCCAGCAGCGTGGACAGGTACTACGAGCAGTACTTC.

The CDR3 is CASSPPGRSSYGYTF. The CDR3, as DNA: TGTGCCAGCTCACCACCGGGGAGGTCCTCCTATGGCTACACCTTC. The V call is TRBV18, the J call TRBJ1-2; no definite D call. CDR3 length equals 15 residues. Trimming took off 0 bases at V and 4 bases at J, with 12 bases between the two ends. In germline, CDR1 is KGHSH, CDR2 LQKENI. Combining the CDR3 with reference TRBV18 and TRBJ1-2 gives the whole variable domain NAGVMQNPRHLVRRRGQEARLRCSPMKGHSHVYWYRQLPEEGLKFMVYLQKENIIDESGMPKERFSAEFPKEGPSILRIQQVVRGDSAAYFCASSPPGRSSYGYTFGSGTRLTVV.

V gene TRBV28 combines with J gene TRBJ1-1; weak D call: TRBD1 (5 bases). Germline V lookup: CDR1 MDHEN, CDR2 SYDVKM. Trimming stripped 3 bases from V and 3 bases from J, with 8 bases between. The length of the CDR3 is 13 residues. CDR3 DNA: TGTGCCAGCAGTTTTCCAGGGTACACTGAAGCTTTCTTT. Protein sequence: CASSFPGYTEAFF.

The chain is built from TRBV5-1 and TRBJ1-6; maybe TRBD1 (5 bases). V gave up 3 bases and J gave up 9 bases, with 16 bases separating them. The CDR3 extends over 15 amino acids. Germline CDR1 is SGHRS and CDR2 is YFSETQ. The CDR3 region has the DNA TGCGCCAGCAGCTCGGCCGGGGGTGAAGGTTCACCCCTCCACTTT. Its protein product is CASSSAGGEGSPLHF. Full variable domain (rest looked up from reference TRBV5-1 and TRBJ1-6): KAGVTQTPRYLIKTRGQQVTLSCSPISGHRSVSWYQQTPGQGLQFLFEYFSETQRNKGNFPGRFSGRQFSNSRSEMNVSTLELGDSALYLCASSSAGGEGSPLHFGNGTRLTVT.

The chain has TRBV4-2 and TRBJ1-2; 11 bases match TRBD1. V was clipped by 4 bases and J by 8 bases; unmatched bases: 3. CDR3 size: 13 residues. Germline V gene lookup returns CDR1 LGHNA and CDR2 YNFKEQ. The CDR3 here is CASSRDRGGGYTF. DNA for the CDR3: TGTGCCAGCAGCCGGGACAGGGGGGGCGGCTACACCTTC.

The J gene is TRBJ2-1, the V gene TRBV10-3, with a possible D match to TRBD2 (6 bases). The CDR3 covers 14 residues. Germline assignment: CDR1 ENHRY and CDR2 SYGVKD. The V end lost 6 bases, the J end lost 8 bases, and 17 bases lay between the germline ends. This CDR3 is CAIRRDSLEDEQFF. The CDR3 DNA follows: TGTGCCATCAGGCGGGACTCCCTTGAGGATGAGCAGTTCTTC.

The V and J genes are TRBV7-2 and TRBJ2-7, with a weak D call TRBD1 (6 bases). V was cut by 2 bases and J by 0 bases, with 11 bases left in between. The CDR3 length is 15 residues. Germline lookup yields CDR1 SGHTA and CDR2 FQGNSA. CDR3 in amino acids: CASSLQGMGSYEQYF. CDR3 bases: TGTGCCAGCAGCTTACAGGGGATGGGCTCCTACGAGCAGTACTTC. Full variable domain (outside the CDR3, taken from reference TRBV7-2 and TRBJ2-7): GAGVSQSPSNKVTEKGKDVELRCDPISGHTALYWYRQSLGQGLEFLIYFQGNSAPDKSGLPSDRFSAERTGGSVSTLTIQRTQQEDSAVYLCASSLQGMGSYEQYFGPGTRLTVT.

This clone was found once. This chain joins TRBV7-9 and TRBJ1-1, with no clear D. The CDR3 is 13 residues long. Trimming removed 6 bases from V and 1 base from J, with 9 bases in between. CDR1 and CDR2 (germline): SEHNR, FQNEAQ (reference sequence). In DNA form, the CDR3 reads TGTGCCAGCAGATTATCCTGGAACACTGAAGCTTTCTTT. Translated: CASRLSWNTEAFF.

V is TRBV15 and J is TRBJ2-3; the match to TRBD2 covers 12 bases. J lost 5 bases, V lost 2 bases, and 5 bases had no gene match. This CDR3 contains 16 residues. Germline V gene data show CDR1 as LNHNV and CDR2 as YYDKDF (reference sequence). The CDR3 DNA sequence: TGTGCCACCAGCAGATCTAGCGGGAGGGGGGGAGATACGCAGTATTTT. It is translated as CATSRSSGRGGDTQYF.

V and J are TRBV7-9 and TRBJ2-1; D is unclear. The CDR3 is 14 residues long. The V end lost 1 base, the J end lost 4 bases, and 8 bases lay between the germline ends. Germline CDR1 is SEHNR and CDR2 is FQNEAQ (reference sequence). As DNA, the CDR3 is TGTGCCAGCAGCTTAGAATCCCTATACAATGAGCAGTTCTTC. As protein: CASSLESLYNEQFF.

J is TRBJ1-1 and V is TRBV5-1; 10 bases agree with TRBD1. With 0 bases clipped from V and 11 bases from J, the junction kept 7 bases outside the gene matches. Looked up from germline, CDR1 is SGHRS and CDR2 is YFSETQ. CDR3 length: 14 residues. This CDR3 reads CASSLEGQGRRAFF. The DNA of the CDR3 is TGCGCCAGCAGCTTGGAGGGACAGGGGAGAAGGGCTTTCTTT. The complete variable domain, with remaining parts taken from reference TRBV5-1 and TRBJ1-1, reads KAGVTQTPRYLIKTRGQQVTLSCSPISGHRSVSWYQQTPGQGLQFLFEYFSETQRNKGNFPGRFSGRQFSNSRSEMNVSTLELGDSALYLCASSLEGQGRRAFFGQGTRLTVV.

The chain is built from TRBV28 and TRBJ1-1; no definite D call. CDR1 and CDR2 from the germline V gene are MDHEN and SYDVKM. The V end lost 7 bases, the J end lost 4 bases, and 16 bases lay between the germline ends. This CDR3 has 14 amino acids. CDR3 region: CASTLLTSVTEAFF. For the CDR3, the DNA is TGTGCCAGCACACTCCTGACATCAGTCACTGAAGCTTTCTTT.

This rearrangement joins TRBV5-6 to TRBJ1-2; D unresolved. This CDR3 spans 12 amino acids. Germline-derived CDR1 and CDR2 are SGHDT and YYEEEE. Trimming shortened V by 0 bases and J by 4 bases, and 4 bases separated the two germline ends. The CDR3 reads CASSLASYGYTF. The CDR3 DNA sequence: TGTGCCAGCAGCTTGGCTAGCTATGGCTACACCTTC.

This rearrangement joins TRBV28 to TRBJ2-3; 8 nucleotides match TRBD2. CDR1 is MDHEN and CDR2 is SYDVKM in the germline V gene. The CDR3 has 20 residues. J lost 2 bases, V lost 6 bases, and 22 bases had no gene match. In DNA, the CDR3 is TGTGCCAGCAGCCCCGCTTGGGTAGCGGGGCCCCGGGGGTACACAGATACGCAGTATTTT. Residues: CASSPAWVAGPRGYTDTQYF.

CDR3 coding DNA: TGCGCCAGCAGCCAGACAAGCGGAGTCTATGGCTACACCTTC. It encodes CASSQTSGVYGYTF. This sequence joins TRBV4-3 and TRBJ1-2; D is undetermined. V shed 3 bases and J shed 4 bases, with 12 bases lying between them. The CDR3 consists of 14 residues. The germline V gene encodes CDR1 LGHNA and CDR2 YSLEER.

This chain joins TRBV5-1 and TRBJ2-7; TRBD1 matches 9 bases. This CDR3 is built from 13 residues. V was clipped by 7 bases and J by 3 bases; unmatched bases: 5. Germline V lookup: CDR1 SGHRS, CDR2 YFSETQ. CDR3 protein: CASSRQGDYEQYF. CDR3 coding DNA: TGCGCCAGCTCAAGACAGGGGGACTACGAGCAGTACTTC.

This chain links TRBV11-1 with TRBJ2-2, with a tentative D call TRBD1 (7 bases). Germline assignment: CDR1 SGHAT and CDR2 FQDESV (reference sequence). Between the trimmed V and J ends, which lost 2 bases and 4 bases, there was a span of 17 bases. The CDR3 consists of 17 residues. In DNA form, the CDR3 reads TGTGCCAGCAGCTTAAGAGGGGGCGGGGTAGGCACCGGGGAGCTGTTTTTT. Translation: CASSLRGGGVGTGELFF.

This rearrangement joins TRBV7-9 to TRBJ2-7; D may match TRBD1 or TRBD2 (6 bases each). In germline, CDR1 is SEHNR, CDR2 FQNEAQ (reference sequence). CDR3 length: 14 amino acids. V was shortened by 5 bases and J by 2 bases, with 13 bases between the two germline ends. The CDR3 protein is CASSAQGLTYEQYF. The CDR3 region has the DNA TGTGCCAGCAGCGCACAGGGACTGACCTACGAGCAGTACTTC.

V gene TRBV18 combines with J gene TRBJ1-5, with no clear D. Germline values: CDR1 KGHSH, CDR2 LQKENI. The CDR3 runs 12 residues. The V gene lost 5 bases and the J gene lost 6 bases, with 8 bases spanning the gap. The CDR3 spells CASSLGGQPQHF. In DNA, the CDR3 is TGTGCCAGCTCATTGGGTGGTCAGCCCCAGCATTTT.

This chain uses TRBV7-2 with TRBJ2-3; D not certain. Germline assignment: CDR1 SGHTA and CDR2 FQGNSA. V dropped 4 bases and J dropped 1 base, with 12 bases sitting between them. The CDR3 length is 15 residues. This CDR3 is CASSSTRAGTDTQYF. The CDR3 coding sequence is TGTGCCAGCAGCTCGACTCGGGCAGGCACAGATACGCAGTATTTT.

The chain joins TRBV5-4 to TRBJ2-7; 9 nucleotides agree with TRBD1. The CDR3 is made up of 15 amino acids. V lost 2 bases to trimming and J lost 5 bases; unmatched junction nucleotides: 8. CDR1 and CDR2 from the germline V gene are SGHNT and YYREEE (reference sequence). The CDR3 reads CASSFRGQGAHEQYF. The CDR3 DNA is TGTGCCAGCAGCTTTAGGGGACAGGGAGCCCACGAGCAGTACTTC.

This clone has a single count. CDR3 protein: CASRGQGFTEAFF. The CDR3 DNA reads TGTGCCAGCAGAGGACAAGGTTTCACTGAAGCTTTCTTT. The chain joins TRBV2 to TRBJ1-1; maybe TRBD1 (5 bases). The V gene's germline CDR1 is SNHLY and CDR2 FYNNEI. V lost 6 bases to trimming and J lost 4 bases, with 12 bases between them. The CDR3 length is 13 residues.

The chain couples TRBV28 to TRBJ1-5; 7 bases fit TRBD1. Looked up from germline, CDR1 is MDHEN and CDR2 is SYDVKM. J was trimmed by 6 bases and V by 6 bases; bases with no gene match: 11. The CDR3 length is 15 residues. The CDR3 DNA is TGTGCCAGCAGAGGCCCCGGGACAGTCCTTCAGCCCCAGCATTTT. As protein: CASRGPGTVLQPQHF.

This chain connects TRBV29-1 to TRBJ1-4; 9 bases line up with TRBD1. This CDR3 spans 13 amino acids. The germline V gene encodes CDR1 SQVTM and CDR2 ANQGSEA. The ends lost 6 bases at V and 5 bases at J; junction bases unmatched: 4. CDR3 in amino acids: CSVIGTGNEKLFF. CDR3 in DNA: TGCAGCGTCATCGGGACAGGGAATGAAAAACTGTTTTTT.

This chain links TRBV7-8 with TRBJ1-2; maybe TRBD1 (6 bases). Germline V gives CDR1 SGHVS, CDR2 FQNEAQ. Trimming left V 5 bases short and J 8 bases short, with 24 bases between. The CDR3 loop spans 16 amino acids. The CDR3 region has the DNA TGTGCCAGCAGCACCCCAGGGGCCACTCTCTCGGGGGGCTACACCTTC. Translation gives CASSTPGATLSGGYTF.

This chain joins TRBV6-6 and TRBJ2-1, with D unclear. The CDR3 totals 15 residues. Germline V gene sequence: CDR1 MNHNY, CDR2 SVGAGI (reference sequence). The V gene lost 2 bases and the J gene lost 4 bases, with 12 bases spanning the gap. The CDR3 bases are TGTGCCAGCAGTTACCCAGGCTACGGATACAATGAGCAGTTCTTC. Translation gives CASSYPGYGYNEQFF.

The CDR3 sequence is CASRYQRAADTQYF. DNA of the CDR3: TGTGCCAGCCGGTATCAGCGGGCCGCAGATACGCAGTATTTT. The chain couples TRBV28 to TRBJ2-3; possible D gene TRBD2, 6 bases. Germline loops: CDR1 MDHEN, CDR2 SYDVKM. Between the trimmed V and J ends, which lost 8 bases and 4 bases, there was a span of 16 bases. CDR3 length: 14 residues.

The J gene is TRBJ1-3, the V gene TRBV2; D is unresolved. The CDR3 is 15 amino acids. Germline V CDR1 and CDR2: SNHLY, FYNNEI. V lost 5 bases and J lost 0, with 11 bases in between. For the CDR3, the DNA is TGTGCCAGCAGTCTTGAGCCTAGCTCTGGAAACACCATATATTTT. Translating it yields CASSLEPSSGNTIYF.

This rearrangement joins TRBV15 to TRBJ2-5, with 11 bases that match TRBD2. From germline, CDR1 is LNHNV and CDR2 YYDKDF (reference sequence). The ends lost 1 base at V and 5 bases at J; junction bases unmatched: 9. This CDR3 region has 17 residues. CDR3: CATSRGLTSGVWETQYF. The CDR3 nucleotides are TGTGCCACCAGCAGAGGACTGACTAGCGGGGTCTGGGAGACCCAGTACTTC. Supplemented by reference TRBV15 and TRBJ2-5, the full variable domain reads DAMVIQNPRYQVTQFGKPVTLSCSQTLNHNVMYWYQQKSSQAPKLLFHYYDKDFNNEADTPDNFQSRRPNTSFCFLDIRSPGLGDTAMYLCATSRGLTSGVWETQYFGPGTRLLVL.

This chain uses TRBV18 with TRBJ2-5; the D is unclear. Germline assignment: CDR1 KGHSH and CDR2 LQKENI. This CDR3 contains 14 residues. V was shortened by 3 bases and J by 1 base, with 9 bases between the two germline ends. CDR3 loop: CASSPPEIQETQYF. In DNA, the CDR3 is TGTGCCAGCTCACCGCCTGAAATCCAAGAGACCCAGTACTTC.